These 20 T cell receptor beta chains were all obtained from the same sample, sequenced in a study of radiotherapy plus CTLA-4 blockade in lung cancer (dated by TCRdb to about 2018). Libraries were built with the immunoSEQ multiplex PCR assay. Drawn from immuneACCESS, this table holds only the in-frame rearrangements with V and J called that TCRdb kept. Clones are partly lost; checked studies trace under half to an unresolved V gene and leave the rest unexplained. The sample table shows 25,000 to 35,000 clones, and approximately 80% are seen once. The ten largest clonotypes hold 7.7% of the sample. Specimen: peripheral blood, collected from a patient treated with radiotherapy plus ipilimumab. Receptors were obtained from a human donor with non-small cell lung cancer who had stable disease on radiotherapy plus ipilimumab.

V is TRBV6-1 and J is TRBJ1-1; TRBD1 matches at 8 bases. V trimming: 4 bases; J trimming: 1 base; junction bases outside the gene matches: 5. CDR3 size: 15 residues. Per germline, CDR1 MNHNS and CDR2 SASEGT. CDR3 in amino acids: CASSANRGKNTEAFF. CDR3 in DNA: TGTGCCAGCAGTGCTAACAGGGGGAAGAACACTGAAGCTTTCTTT.

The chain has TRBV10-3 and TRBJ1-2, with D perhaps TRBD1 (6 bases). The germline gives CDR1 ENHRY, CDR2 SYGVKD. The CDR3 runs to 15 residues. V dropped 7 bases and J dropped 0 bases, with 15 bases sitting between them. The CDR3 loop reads CAIKPLQGSNYGYTF. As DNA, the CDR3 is TGTGCCATCAAACCCCTGCAGGGGTCTAACTATGGCTACACCTTC.

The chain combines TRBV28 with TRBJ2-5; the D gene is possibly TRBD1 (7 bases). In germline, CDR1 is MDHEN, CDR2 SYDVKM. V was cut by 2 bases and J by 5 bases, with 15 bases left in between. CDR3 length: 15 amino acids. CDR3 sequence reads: CASSLGGTVSETQYF. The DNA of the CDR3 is TGTGCCAGCAGTTTAGGGGGGACAGTATCCGAGACCCAGTACTTC.

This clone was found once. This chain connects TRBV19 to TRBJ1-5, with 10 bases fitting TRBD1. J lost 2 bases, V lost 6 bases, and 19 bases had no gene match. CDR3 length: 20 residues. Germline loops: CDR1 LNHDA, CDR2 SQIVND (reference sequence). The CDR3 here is CASRKRWGDPGQGRNQPQHF. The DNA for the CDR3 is TGTGCCAGTAGAAAGAGGTGGGGGGATCCGGGACAGGGGCGCAATCAGCCCCAGCATTTT.

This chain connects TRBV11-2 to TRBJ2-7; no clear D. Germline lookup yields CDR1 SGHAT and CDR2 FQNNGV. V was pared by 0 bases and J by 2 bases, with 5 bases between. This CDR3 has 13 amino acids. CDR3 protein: CASSLDLPYEQYF. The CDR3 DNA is TGTGCCAGCAGCTTAGATCTGCCCTACGAGCAGTACTTC.

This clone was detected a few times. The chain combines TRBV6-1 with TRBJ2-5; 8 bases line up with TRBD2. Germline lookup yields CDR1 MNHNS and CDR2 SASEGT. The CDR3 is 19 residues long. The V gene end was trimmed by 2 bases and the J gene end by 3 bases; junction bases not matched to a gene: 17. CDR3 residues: CASSEYPELLKRGKETQYF. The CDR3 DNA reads TGTGCCAGCAGTGAATACCCCGAATTGTTGAAGCGGGGGAAAGAGACCCAGTACTTC.

CDR3 protein: CASSYSVGAGVPEAFF. DNA for the CDR3: TGTGCCAGCAGTTACTCGGTGGGGGCCGGGGTGCCTGAAGCTTTCTTT. V usage is TRBV6-5 and J usage is TRBJ1-1; TRBD1 might be the D (6 bases). Germline CDR1 and CDR2: MNHEY and SVGAGI. CDR3 length: 16 residues. Trimming shortened V by 0 bases and J by 6 bases, and 17 bases separated the two germline ends.

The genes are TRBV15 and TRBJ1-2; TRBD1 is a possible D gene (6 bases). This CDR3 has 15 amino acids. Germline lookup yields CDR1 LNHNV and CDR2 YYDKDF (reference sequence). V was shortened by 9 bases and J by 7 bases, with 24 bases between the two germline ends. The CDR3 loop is CATAPGGGKEGGYTF. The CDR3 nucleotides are TGTGCCACTGCACCTGGGGGGGGCAAGGAGGGTGGCTACACCTTC.

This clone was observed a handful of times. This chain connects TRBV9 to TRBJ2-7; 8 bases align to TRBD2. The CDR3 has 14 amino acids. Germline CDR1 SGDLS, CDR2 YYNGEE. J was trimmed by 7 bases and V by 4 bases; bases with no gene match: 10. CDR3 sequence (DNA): TGTGCCAGCAGCCCGGGGGGGCCCCCTCAGGAGCAGTACTTC. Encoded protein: CASSPGGPPQEQYF.

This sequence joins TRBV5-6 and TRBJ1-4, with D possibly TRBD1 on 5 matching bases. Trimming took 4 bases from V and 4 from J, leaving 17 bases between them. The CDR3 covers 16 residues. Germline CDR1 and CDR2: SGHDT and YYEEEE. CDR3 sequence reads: CASSLASAGYNEKLFF. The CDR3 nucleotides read TGTGCCAGCAGCCTAGCCTCGGCAGGGTATAATGAAAAACTGTTTTTT.

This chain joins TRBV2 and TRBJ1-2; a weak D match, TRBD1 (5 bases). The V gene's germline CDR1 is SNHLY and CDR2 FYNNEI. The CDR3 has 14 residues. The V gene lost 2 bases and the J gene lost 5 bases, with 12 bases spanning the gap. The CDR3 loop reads CASSEWEGKYGYTF. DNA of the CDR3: TGTGCCAGCAGTGAATGGGAGGGGAAATATGGCTACACCTTC.

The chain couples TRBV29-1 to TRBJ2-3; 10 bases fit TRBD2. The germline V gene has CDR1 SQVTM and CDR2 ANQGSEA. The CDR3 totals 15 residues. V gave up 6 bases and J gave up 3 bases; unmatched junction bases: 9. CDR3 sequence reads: CSVTGSSGGTDTQYF. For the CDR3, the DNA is TGCAGCGTAACAGGTTCTAGCGGGGGAACAGATACGCAGTATTTT.

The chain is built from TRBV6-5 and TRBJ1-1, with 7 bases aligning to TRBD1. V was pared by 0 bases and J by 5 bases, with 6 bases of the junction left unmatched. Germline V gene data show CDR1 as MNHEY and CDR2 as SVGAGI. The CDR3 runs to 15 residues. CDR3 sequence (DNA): TGTGCCAGCAGTTACTCGTACAGGGGAGGAACTGAAGCTTTCTTT. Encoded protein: CASSYSYRGGTEAFF.

CDR3 amino acids: CASSFLASGGNEQFF. CDR3 nucleotide sequence: TGCGCCAGCAGCTTTTTGGCTAGCGGGGGTAATGAGCAGTTCTTC. J is TRBJ2-1 and V is TRBV5-1; 10 nucleotides line up with TRBD2. V trimming: 2 bases; J trimming: 7 bases; junction bases outside the gene matches: 6. The CDR3 consists of 15 residues. Looked up from germline, CDR1 is SGHRS and CDR2 is YFSETQ.

The CDR3 protein is CASSPYRANTEAFF. CDR3 sequence (DNA): TGTGCCAGCAGCCCGTACAGGGCGAACACTGAAGCTTTCTTT. The rearrangement joins TRBV4-2 to TRBJ1-1; D is possibly TRBD1 (6 bases). CDR3 length equals 14 residues. Trimming stripped 4 bases from V and 1 base from J, with 10 bases between. CDR1 and CDR2 from the germline V gene are LGHNA and YNFKEQ.

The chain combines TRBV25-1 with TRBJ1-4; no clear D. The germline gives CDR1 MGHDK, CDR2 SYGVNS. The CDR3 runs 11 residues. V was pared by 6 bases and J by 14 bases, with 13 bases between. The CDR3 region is CASRSMEGLFF. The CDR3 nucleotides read TGTGCCAGCAGGAGTATGGAGGGCCTGTTTTTT.

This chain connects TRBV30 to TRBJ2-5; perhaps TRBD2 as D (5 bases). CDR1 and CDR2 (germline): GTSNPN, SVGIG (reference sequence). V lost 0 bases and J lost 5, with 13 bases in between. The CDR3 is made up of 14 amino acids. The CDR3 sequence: CAWSVSAAGETQYF. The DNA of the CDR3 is TGTGCCTGGAGTGTATCAGCGGCCGGGGAGACCCAGTACTTC.

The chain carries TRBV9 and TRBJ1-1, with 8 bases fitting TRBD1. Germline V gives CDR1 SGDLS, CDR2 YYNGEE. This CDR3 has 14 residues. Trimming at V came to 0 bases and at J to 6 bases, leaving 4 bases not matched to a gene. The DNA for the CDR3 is TGTGCCAGCAGCGTAGAGGGACAGGACGCTGAAGCTTTCTTT. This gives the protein CASSVEGQDAEAFF.

The CDR3 region has the DNA TGTGCCAGCAGCTTAGGGGACAGGGGGGCTAGCAATCAGCCCCAGCATTTT. Translated: CASSLGDRGASNQPQHF. The rearrangement joins TRBV7-9 to TRBJ1-5; the match to TRBD1 covers 11 bases. This CDR3 region has 17 residues. Germline V gene sequence: CDR1 SEHNR, CDR2 FQNEAQ (reference sequence). The trim removed 1 base at V and 0 bases at J, leaving 2 bases unmatched.

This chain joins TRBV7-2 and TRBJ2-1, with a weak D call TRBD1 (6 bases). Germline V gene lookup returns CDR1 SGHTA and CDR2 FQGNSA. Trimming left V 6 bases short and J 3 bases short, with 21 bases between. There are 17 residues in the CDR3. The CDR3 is CASRIYPGQGDYNEQFF. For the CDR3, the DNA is TGTGCCAGCAGGATTTATCCGGGACAAGGGGACTACAATGAGCAGTTCTTC.